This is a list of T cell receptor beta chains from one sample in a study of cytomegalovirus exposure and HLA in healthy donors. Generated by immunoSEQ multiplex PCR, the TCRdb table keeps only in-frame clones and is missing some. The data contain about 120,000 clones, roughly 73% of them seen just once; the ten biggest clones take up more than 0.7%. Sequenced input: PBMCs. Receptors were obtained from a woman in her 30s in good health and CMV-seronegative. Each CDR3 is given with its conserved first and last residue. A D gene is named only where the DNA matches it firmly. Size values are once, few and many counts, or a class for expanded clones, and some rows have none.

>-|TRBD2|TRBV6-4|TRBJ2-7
TGTGCCAGCAGCGAGGGGACTAGTTCTATCTACGAGCAGTACTTC
CASSEGTSSIYEQYF
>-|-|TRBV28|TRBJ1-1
TGTGCCAGCAGTTTCTTCGAGCGCCGAGCTTTCTTT
CASSFFERRAFF
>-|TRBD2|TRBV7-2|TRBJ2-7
TGTGCCAGCAGCACGGGGGGTAGGTCACGCGAGCAGTACTTC
CASSTGGRSREQYF
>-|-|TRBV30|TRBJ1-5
TGTGCCTGGAGTGGGCGTACAGGGCTGGGGCCCCAGCATTTT
CAWSGRTGLGPQHF
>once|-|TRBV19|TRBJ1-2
TGTGCCAGTAGTATTGTCAGCGGAAACTATGGCTACACCTTC
CASSIVSGNYGYTF
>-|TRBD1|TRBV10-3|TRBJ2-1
TGTGCCATCAGTGAGCTGACAGGGCAAGACAATGAGCAGTTCTTC
CAISELTGQDNEQFF
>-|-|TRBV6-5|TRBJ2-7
TGTGCCAGCAGCCTCGGCGGAGGCTACGAGCAGTACTTC
CASSLGGGYEQYF
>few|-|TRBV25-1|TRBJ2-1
TGTGCCACCTCTGCATGGGAGCAAAAAAATGAGCAGTTCTTC
CATSAWEQKNEQFF
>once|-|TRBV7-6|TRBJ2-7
TGTGCCAGCAGCCCACGGGTTGGTGTCGAGCAGTACTTC
CASSPRVGVEQYF
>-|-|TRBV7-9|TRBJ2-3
TGTGCCAGCAGCGTCGGGGATTATACAGATACGCAGTATTTT
CASSVGDYTDTQYF
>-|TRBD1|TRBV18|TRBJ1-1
TGTGCCAGCTCACCGGGGACAGGGAACCGGGGTCGGACTGAAGCTTTCTTT
CASSPGTGNRGRTEAFF
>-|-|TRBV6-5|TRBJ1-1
TGTGCCAGCAGTTCGGGACACACCGTGAACACTGAAGCTTTCTTT
CASSSGHTVNTEAFF
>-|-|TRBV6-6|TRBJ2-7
TGTGCCAGCAGCCCCTCGGGTGACGAGCAGTACTTC
CASSPSGDEQYF
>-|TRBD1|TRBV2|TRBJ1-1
TGTGCCAGCAGGACAGGGGGGAACACTGAAGCTTTCTTT
CASRTGGNTEAFF
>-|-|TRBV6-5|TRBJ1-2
TGTGCCAGCAGTTCAGGGATTGGCTACACCTTC
CASSSGIGYTF
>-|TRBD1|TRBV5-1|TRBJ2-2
TGCGCCAGCAGCCCCGGGACAGGGGCAGCCGGGGAGCTGTTTTTT
CASSPGTGAAGELFF
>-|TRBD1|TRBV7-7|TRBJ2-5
TGTGCCAGCAGCCAAGGGGGCGCGGAGACCCAGTACTTC
CASSQGGAETQYF
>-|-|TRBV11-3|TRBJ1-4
TGTGCCAGCAGCTTTGGAACCTCGACAGGTCCTAATGAAAAACTGTTTTTT
CASSFGTSTGPNEKLFF
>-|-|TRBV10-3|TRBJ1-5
TGTGCCATCAGTGAGTCGGGAAAAGGGGGCAATCAGCCCCAGCATTTT
CAISESGKGGNQPQHF
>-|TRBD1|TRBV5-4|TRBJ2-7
TGTGCCAGCAGCTTGAGGTCACAGGGGGACGAGCAGTACTTC
CASSLRSQGDEQYF
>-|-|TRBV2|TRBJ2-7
TGTGCCAGCAATGATTTCACAGGAAGCTCCTACGAGCAGTACTTC
CASNDFTGSSYEQYF
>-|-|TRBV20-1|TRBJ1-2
TGCAGTGCCACGGGAACAGTGGGCTACACCTTC
CSATGTVGYTF
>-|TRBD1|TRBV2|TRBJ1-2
TGTGCCAGCAGCGAACGACAGGGGGAGAATGGCTACACCTTC
CASSERQGENGYTF
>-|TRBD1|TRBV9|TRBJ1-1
TGTGCCAGCAGCGCATCCGGGACAGGGGACTACACTGAAGCTTTCTTT
CASSASGTGDYTEAFF
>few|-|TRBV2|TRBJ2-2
TGTGCCAGCAGTGAAGGGCCGCCCGGGGAGCTGTTTTTT
CASSEGPPGELFF
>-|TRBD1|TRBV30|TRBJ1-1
TGTGCCTGGAACGCTCAGGGGGGCACTGAAGCTTTCTTT
CAWNAQGGTEAFF
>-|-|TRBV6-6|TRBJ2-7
TGTGCCAGCTCGGCGGGTAGCTCCTACGAGCAGTACTTC
CASSAGSSYEQYF
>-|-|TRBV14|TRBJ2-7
TGTGCCAGCAGCCAAGTACAGCACTCCTACGAGCAGTACTTC
CASSQVQHSYEQYF
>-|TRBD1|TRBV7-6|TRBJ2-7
TGTGCCAGCAGTTACCGGGACAGGGGACTGTACGAGCAGTACTTC
CASSYRDRGLYEQYF
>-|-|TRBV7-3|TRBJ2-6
TGTGCCAGCAGCTTATTCCCCCCGGGGACTGGGGCCAACGTCCTGACTTTC
CASSLFPPGTGANVLTF
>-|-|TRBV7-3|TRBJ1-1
TGTGCCAACAGCCGCGGGTGGGGGGAGAACACTGAAGCTTTCTTT
CANSRGWGENTEAFF
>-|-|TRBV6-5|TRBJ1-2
TGTGCCAGCAGTCAACCGGGACACTTCTATGGCTACACCTTC
CASSQPGHFYGYTF
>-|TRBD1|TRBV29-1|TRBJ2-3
TGCAGCCCCTCAGCGGCAGGGGGCGCGTCAGATACGCAGTATTTT
CSPSAAGGASDTQYF
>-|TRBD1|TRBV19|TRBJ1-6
TGTGCCAGTACCTCCTGGGACAGGGGTGCGGGTTCACCCCTCCACTTT
CASTSWDRGAGSPLHF
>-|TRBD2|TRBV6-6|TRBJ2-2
TGTGCCAGCACCATAAGCGGGGGGGCGAACACCGGGGAGCTGTTTTTT
CASTISGGANTGELFF
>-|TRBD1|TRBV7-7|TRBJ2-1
TGTGCCAGCAGCTTGGGACCGGGACAGGGGGCCCATGAGCAGTTCTTC
CASSLGPGQGAHEQFF